This is a list of T cell receptor beta chains from one sample in a study of T-cell memory formation after mild COVID-19. One entry per CDR3 protein, called by TCRdb with MiXCR from the 5' RACE reads. The sample carries some 300,000 distinct CDR3 sequences, roughly 20% recorded once. The sample consisted of PBMCs or a T cell subset sorted from them (not recorded which). The source is a man between 18 and 29 years old who had mild COVID-19 (a few samples of this study predate the infection). Cell type and time point are not known. Each CDR3 is given with its conserved first and last residue. The D gene is left open where the match is weak. The listing skips clone size in some rows; elsewhere it reads once, few, many or a size class.

d_call j_call clone_size v_call cdr3_nt cdr3_aa
NA TRBJ2-2 many TRBV3-1 TGTGCCAGCAGCCAAGGGGAGGCCGGGGAGCTGTTTTTT CASSQGEAGELFF
NA TRBJ1-2 few TRBV6-6 TGTGCCAGCAGTGTCGGGACGGACTATGGCTACACCTTC CASSVGTDYGYTF
NA TRBJ2-1 many TRBV5-1 TGCGCCAGCAGCGGGGGAGTCTACAATGAGCAGTTCTTC CASSGGVYNEQFF
TRBD1 TRBJ1-2 NA TRBV29-1 TGCAGCGTTGCGGAGGGGGCATATGGCTACACCTTC CSVAEGAYGYTF
NA TRBJ1-1 few TRBV5-6 TGTGCCAGCAGCTGGAGGGTAGGAACTGAAGCTTTCTTT CASSWRVGTEAFF
TRBD2 TRBJ2-1 few TRBV6-6 TGTGCCAGCAGTTACTCGAAGGCTAGCGGGAACAATGAGCAGTTCTTC CASSYSKASGNNEQFF
NA TRBJ2-1 NA TRBV7-2 TGTGCCAGCAGCTTAGGTTCCGGGAATGAGCAGTTCTTC CASSLGSGNEQFF
NA TRBJ2-1 NA TRBV7-9 TGTGCCAGCAGCTTATCCGACGGTGGAGTTAATCAGCAGTTCTTC CASSLSDGGVNQQFF
TRBD1 TRBJ2-7 NA TRBV5-6 TGTGCCAGCAGCTCGGGACAGGGGGCCCTTCCCTTCTACGAGCAGTACTTC CASSSGQGALPFYEQYF
NA TRBJ2-5 few TRBV27 TGTGCCAGCAGAACTACAGGGATCGGGACCCAGTACTTC CASRTTGIGTQYF
TRBD1 TRBJ2-5 NA TRBV5-1 TGCGCCAGCAGCTTGGCAGGGGGCGCTTTGGAGACCCAGTACTTC CASSLAGGALETQYF
NA TRBJ1-1 once TRBV6-2/TRBV6-3 TGTGCCAGCAGTTACTCGAAGGGGGAGACTGAAGCTTTCTTT CASSYSKGETEAFF
NA TRBJ2-7 few TRBV7-2 TGTGCCAGCAGCTTAGCGAGGGGACACCACGAGCAGTACTTC CASSLARGHHEQYF
NA TRBJ2-7 NA TRBV10-3 TGTGCCATCAGTGACATCGCCAGAGCCTACGAGCAGTACTTC CAISDIARAYEQYF
TRBD1 TRBJ1-2 NA TRBV9 TGTGCCAGCAGCGCCGACAGGGTGGGGTATTATTATGGCTACACCTTC CASSADRVGYYYGYTF
NA TRBJ2-5 few TRBV29-1 TGCAGCGTTGGGGTCACGGAGACCCAGTACTTC CSVGVTETQYF
TRBD2 TRBJ2-5 NA TRBV6-2/TRBV6-3 TGTGCCAGCAGTCTAGCGGATGGGTACCAAGAGACCCAGTACTTC CASSLADGYQETQYF
TRBD2 TRBJ2-2 NA TRBV9 TGTGCCAGCAGCGTAGCCCCCACTAGCGGGGTGAACACCGGGGAGCTGTTTTTT CASSVAPTSGVNTGELFF
NA TRBJ1-2 NA TRBV7-2 TGTGCCAGCAGCTTAGATCTAAGCGGGGGCTACACCTTC CASSLDLSGGYTF
NA TRBJ2-6 NA TRBV7-6 TGTGCCAGCAGTCCACCTCACGAGGCAGGGTGTTCTGGGGCCAACGTCCTGACTTTC CASSPPHEAGCSGANVLTF
TRBD1 TRBJ1-2 few TRBV30 TGTGCCTGGGGCCGGGACAGGGGAGGTTATGGCTACACCTTC CAWGRDRGGYGYTF
NA TRBJ2-3 many TRBV4-3 TGCGCCAGCAGCCTTCAATCCTTGGGGGGCCGGGATACGCAGTATTTT CASSLQSLGGRDTQYF
TRBD1 TRBJ1-2 NA TRBV4-3 TGCGCCAGCAGCCAGGGGACAGGGCCTAACTATGGCTACACCTTC CASSQGTGPNYGYTF
NA TRBJ1-1 NA TRBV7-3 TGTGCCAGCAGCGACCCTTCAGGGTCCACTGAAGCTTTCTTT CASSDPSGSTEAFF
NA TRBJ1-4 NA TRBV6-5 TGTGCCAGCAGTTACGGGCAGAGAAATGAAAAACTGTTTTTT CASSYGQRNEKLFF
TRBD2 TRBJ2-1 NA TRBV27 TGTGCCAGCAGTTTCTGGCTAGCGGGGGACAATGAGCAGTTCTTC CASSFWLAGDNEQFF
NA TRBJ1-5 NA TRBV6-2/TRBV6-3 TGTGCCAGCCATCGGCGGGGCCAGCCCCAGCATTTT CASHRRGQPQHF
TRBD2 TRBJ2-5 many TRBV20-1 TGCAGTGCTAGACTAGCGGGGGCATACCAAGAGACCCAGTACTTC CSARLAGAYQETQYF
NA TRBJ1-1 few TRBV7-2 TGTGCCAGCAGCTTAGGGGGCAGGGTAAACACTGAAGCTTTCTTT CASSLGGRVNTEAFF
NA TRBJ1-1 once TRBV30 TGTGCCTGGAGTGTACCCGGGACCACTGAAGCTTTCTTT CAWSVPGTTEAFF
NA TRBJ1-4 NA TRBV2 TGTGCCAGCCGGTTGGTGCAGGAAAAACTGTTTTTT CASRLVQEKLFF
NA TRBJ2-3 medium-sized TRBV10-1 TGCGCCAGCAGTGGAATTGGTACGCAGTATTTT CASSGIGTQYF
NA TRBJ2-5 NA TRBV20-1 TGCAGTGCTAGACGGGGGAGCCTCGGGACCCAGTACTTC CSARRGSLGTQYF
TRBD2 TRBJ2-1 once TRBV6-6 TGTGCCAGCACCAACGAGGGCCGTCTAGCGGGGGGTCCCAATGAGCAGTTCTTC CASTNEGRLAGGPNEQFF
TRBD1 TRBJ2-5 NA TRBV7-9 TGTGCCAGCAGCCCCCGGGACAGGTCGATGGAGACCCAGTACTTC CASSPRDRSMETQYF
NA TRBJ2-3 few TRBV7-2 TGTGCCAGCAGCTTAGAGGGGCGACCCACAGATACGCAGTATTTT CASSLEGRPTDTQYF
TRBD1 TRBJ1-1 NA TRBV12-3/TRBV12-4 TGTGCCAGCAGTTCTTTAGGGACAGGGTACACTGAAGCTTTCTTT CASSSLGTGYTEAFF